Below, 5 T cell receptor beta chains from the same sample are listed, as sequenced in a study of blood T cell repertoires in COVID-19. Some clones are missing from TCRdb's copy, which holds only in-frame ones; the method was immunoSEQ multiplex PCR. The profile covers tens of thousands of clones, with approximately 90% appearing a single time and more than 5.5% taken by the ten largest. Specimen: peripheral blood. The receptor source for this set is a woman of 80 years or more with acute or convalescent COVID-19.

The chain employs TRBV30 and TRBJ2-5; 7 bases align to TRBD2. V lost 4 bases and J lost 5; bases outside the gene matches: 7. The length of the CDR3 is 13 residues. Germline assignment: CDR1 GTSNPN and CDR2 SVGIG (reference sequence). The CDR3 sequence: CAWTAMGGETQYF. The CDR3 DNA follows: TGTGCCTGGACCGCCATGGGGGGGGAGACCCAGTACTTC.

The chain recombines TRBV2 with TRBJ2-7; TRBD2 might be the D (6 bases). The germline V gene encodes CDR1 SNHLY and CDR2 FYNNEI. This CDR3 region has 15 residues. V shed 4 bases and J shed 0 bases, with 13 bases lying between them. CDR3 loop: CASSGVGGSSYEQYF. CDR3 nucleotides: TGTGCCAGCAGTGGGGTGGGGGGTAGCTCCTACGAGCAGTACTTC.

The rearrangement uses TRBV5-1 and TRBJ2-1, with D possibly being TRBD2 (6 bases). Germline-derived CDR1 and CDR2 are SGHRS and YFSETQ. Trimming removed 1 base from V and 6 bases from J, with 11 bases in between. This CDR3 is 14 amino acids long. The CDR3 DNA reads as TGCGCCAGCAGCTTGTCCAGCGGGTCCAATGAGCAGTTCTTC. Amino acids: CASSLSSGSNEQFF.

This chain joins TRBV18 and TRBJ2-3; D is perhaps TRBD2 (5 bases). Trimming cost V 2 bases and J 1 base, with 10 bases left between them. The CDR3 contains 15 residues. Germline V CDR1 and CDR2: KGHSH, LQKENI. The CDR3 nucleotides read TGTGCCAGCTCACCAGAGGGTCCGGGCACAGATACGCAGTATTTT. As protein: CASSPEGPGTDTQYF.

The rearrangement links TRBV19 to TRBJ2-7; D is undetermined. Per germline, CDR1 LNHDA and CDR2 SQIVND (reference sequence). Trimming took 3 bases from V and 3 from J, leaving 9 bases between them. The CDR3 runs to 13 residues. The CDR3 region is CASSIQTNYEQYF. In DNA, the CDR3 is TGTGCCAGTAGTATTCAGACAAACTACGAGCAGTACTTC.